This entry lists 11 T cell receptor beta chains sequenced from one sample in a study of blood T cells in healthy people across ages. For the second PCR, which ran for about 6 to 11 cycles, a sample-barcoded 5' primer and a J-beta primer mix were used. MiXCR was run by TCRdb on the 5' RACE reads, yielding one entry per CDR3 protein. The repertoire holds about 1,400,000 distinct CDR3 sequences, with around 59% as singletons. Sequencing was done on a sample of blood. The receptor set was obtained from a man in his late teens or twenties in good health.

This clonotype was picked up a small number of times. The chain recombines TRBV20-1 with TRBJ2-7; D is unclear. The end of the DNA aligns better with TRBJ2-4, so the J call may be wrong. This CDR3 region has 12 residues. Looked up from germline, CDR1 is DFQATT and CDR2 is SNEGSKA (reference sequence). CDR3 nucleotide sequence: TGCAGTGCTAGCATGGGCTCCGGCATTCAGTACTTC. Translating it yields CSASMGSGIQYF.

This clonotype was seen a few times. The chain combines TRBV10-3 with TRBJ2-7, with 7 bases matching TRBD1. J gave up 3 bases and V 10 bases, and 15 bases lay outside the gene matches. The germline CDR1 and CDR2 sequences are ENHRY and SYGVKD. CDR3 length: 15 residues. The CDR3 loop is CATLSTGTEDYEQYF. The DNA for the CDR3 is TGTGCCACCCTGTCCACCGGGACAGAAGACTACGAGCAGTACTTC.

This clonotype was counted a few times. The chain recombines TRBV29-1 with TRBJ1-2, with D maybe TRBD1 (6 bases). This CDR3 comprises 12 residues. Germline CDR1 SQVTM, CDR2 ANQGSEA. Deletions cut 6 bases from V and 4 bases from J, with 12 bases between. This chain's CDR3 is CSVPGGPYGYTF. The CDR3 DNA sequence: TGCAGCGTACCCGGGGGGCCCTATGGCTACACCTTC.

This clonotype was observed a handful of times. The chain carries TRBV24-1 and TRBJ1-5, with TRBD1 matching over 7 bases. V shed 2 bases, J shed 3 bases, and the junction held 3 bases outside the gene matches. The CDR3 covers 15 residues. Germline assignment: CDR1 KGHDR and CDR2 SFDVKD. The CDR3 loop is CATSDSDRVNQPQHF. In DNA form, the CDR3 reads TGTGCCACCAGTGATTCAGACAGGGTCAATCAGCCCCAGCATTTT.

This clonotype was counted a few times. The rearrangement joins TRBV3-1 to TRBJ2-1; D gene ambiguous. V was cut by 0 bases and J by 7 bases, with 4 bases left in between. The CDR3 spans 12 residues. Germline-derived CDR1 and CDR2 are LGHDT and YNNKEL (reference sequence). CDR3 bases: TGTGCCAGCAGCCAAGAAAGTAATGAGCAGTTCTTC. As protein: CASSQESNEQFF.

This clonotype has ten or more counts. DNA of the CDR3: TGTGCCAGCAGTGAGGGGGGGGGCCCCTACAATGAGCAGTTCTTC. It translates to CASSEGGGPYNEQFF. The chain combines TRBV6-1 with TRBJ2-1; possibly TRBD2 for D (7 bases). Germline values: CDR1 MNHNS, CDR2 SASEGT. Trimming stripped 3 bases from V and 2 bases from J, with 11 bases between. The CDR3 covers 15 residues.

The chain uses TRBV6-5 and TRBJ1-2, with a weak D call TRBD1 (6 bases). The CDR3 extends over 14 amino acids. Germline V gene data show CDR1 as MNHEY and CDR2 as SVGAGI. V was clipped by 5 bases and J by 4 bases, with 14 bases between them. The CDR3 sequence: CASSVQGGLYGYTF. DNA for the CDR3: TGTGCCAGCAGTGTACAGGGAGGCCTCTATGGCTACACCTTC.

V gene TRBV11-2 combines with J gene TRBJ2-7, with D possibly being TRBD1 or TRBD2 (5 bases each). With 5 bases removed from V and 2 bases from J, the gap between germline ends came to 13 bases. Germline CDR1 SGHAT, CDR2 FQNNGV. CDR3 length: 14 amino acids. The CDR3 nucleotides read TGTGCCAGCAGCCGCAATGGGGGAGCCTACGAGCAGTACTTC. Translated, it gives CASSRNGGAYEQYF.

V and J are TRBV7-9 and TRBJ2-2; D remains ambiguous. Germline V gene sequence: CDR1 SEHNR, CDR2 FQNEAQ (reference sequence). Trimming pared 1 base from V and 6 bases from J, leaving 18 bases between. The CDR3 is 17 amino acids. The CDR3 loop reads CASSLVWQKSFPGELFF. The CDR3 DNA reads TGTGCCAGCAGCTTAGTATGGCAGAAGTCGTTCCCCGGGGAGCTGTTTTTT.

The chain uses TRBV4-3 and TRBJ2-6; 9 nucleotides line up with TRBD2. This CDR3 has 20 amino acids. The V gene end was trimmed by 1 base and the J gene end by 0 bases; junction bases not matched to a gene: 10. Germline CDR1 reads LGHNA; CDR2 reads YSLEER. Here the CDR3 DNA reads TGCGCCAGCAGCCAAGTTCTAGCGGGGCCTTTGAGCTCTGGGGCCAACGTCCTGACTTTC. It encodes CASSQVLAGPLSSGANVLTF.

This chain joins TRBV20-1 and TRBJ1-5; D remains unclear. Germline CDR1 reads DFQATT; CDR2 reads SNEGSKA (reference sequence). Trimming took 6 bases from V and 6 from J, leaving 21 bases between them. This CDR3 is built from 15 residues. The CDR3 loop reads CSATDLGERSQPQHF. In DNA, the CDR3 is TGCAGTGCCACCGACCTTGGGGAACGAAGTCAGCCCCAGCATTTT.